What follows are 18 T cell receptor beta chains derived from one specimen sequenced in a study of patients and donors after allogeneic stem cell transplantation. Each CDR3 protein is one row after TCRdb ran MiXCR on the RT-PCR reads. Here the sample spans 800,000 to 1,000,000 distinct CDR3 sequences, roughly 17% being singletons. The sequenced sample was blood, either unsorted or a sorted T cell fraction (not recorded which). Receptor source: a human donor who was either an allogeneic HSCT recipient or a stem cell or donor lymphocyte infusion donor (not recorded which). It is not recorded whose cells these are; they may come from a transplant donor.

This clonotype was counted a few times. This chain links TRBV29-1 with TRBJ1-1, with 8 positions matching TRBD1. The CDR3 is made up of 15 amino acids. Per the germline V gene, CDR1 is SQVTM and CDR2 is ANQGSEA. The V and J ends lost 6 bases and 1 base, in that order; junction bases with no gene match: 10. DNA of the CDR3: TGCAGCGTGCGACAGGGGAATAAAGGGAACACTGAAGCTTTCTTT. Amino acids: CSVRQGNKGNTEAFF.

The CDR3 bases are TGTGCCAGCACGCAGCGGGACCACACCGGGGAGCTGTTTTTT. Translated, it gives CASTQRDHTGELFF. The chain has TRBV3-1 and TRBJ2-2, with 7 bases identical to TRBD2. After removal of 7 bases from V and 3 bases from J, the junction contained 5 bases not matched to a gene. CDR3 length equals 14 residues. Germline V gene data show CDR1 as LGHDT and CDR2 as YNNKEL (reference sequence).

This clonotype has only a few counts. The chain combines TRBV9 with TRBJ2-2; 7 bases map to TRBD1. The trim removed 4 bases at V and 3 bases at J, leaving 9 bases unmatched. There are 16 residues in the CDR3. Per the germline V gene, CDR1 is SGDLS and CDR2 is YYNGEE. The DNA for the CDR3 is TGTGCCAGCAGCCTGTGGGGGCAGGGGGACACCGGGGAGCTGTTTTTT. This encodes CASSLWGQGDTGELFF. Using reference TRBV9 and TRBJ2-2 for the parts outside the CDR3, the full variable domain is DSGVTQTPKHLITATGQRVTLRCSPRSGDLSVYWYQQSLDQGLQFLIQYYNGEERAKGNILERFSAQQFPDLHSELNLSSLELGDSALYFCASSLWGQGDTGELFFGEGSRLTVL.

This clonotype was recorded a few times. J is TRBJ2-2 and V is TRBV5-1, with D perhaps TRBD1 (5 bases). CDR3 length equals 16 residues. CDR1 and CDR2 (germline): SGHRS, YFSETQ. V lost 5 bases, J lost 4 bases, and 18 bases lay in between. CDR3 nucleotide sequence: TGCGCCAGCAGGCCCAGGGAAGGACCTAGCACCGGGGAGCTGTTTTTT. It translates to CASRPREGPSTGELFF.

This CDR3 reads CASSWTTTNEKLFF. The CDR3 coding sequence is TGCGCCAGCAGCTGGACAACAACTAATGAAAAACTGTTTTTT. This chain joins TRBV5-1 and TRBJ1-4; tentative D call: TRBD1 (5 bases). Trimming pared 3 bases from V and 0 bases from J, leaving 6 bases between. Germline assignment: CDR1 SGHRS and CDR2 YFSETQ. The CDR3 runs 14 residues.

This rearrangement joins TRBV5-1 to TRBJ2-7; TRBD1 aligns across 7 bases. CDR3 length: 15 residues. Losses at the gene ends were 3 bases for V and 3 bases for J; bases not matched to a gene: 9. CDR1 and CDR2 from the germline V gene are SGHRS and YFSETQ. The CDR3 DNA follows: TGCGCCAGCAGCTCGTCGACAGGGTCCCACTACGAGCAGTACTTC. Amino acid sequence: CASSSSTGSHYEQYF.

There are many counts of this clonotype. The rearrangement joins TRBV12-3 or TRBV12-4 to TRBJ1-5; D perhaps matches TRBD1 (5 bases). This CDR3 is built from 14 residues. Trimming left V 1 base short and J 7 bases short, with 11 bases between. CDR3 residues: CASSLVARAQPQHF. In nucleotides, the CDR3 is TGTGCCAGCAGTTTAGTTGCCAGGGCCCAGCCCCAGCATTTT.

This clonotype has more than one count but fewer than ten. The CDR3 coding sequence is TGCAGCGTTTCCGGGACAGCGAACTCCTACGAGCAGTACTTC. Residues: CSVSGTANSYEQYF. This chain joins TRBV29-1 and TRBJ2-7; 7 positions match TRBD1. V shed 5 bases, J shed 0 bases, and the junction held 7 bases outside the gene matches. The CDR3 has 14 amino acids. The V gene's germline CDR1 is SQVTM and CDR2 ANQGSEA.

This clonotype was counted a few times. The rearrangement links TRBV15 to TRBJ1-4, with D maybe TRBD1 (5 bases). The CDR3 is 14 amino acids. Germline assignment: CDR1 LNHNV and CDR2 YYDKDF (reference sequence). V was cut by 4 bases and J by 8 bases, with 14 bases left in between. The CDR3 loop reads CATSNPQGLEKLFF. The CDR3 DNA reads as TGTGCCACCAGCAACCCTCAGGGTCTGGAAAAACTGTTTTTT. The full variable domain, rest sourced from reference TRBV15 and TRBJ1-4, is DAMVIQNPRYQVTQFGKPVTLSCSQTLNHNVMYWYQQKSSQAPKLLFHYYDKDFNNEADTPDNFQSRRPNTSFCFLDIRSPGLGDTAMYLCATSNPQGLEKLFFGSGTQLSVL.

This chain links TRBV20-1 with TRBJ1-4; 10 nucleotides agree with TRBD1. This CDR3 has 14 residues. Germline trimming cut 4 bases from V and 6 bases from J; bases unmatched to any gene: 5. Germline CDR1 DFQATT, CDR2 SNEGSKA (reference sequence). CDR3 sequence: CSAINGQGDEKLFF. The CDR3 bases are TGCAGTGCTATAAATGGACAGGGGGATGAAAAACTGTTTTTT.

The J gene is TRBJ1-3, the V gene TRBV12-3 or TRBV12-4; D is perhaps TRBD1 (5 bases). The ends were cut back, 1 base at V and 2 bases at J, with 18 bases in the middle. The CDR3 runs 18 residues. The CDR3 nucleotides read TGTGCCAGCAGTTTAGGGACAAGGAGAGCCCTCCCTGGAAACACCATATATTTT. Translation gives CASSLGTRRALPGNTIYF.

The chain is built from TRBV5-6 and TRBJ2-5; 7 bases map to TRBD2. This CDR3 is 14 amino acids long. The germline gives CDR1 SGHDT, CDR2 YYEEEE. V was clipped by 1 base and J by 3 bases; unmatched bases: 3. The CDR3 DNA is TGTGCCAGCAGCTTGTGGGGGGGAGAAGAGACCCAGTACTTC. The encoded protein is CASSLWGGEETQYF.

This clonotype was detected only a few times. The CDR3: CASSPRLRGDTDTQYF. The CDR3 DNA is TGTGCCAGCAGCCCCCGGTTGCGGGGGGACACAGATACGCAGTATTTT. The chain uses TRBV7-9 and TRBJ2-3, with 8 bases lining up with TRBD2. The length of the CDR3 is 16 residues. The germline gives CDR1 SEHNR, CDR2 FQNEAQ (reference sequence). Unmatched junction bases numbered 9, after V lost 5 bases and J lost 2 bases.

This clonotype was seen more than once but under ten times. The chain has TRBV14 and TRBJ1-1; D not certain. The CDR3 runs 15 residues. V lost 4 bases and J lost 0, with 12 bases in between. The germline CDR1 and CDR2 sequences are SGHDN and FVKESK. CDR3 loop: CASSLDLRLNTEAFF. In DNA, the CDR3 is TGTGCCAGCAGCCTCGACCTTCGACTGAACACTGAAGCTTTCTTT.

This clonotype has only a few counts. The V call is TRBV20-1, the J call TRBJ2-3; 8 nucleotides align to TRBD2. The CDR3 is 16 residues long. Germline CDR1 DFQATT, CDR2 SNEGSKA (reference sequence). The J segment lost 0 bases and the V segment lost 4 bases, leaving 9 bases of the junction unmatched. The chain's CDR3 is CSAIRFAGGSTDTQYF. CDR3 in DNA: TGCAGTGCTATTAGGTTTGCGGGAGGAAGCACAGATACGCAGTATTTT.

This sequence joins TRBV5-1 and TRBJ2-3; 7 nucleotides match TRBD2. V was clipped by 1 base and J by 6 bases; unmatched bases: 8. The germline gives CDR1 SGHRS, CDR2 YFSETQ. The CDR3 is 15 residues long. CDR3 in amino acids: CASSLLGGSSDTQYF. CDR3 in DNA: TGCGCCAGCAGCTTGCTTGGCGGGAGTTCGGATACGCAGTATTTT. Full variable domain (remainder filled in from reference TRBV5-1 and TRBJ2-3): KAGVTQTPRYLIKTRGQQVTLSCSPISGHRSVSWYQQTPGQGLQFLFEYFSETQRNKGNFPGRFSGRQFSNSRSEMNVSTLELGDSALYLCASSLLGGSSDTQYFGPGTRLTVL.

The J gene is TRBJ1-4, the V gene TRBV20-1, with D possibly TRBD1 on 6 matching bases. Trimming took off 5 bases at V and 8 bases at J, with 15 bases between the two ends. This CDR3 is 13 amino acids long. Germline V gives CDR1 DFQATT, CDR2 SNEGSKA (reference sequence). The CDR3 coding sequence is TGCAGTGCTTACCAAATAACAGGGGAAAAACTGTTTTTT. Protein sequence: CSAYQITGEKLFF.

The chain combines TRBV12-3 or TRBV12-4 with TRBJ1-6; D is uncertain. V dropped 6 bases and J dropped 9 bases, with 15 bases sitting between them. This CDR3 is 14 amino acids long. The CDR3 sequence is CASRPTGLASPLHF. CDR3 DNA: TGTGCCAGCAGGCCCACGGGGTTGGCTTCACCCCTCCACTTT.